The clone carrying this TCR beta chain came up once. This sample was included in a study of blood T cell repertoires in COVID-19. About the research overall: Spain, Italy and the United States supplied samples that represented acute and convalescent COVID-19. T cells, B-cell-depleted T cells, or PBMCs provided the cDNA or gDNA that served as material.

Trimming took 7 bases from V and 0 from J; bases not matched to a gene: 5. Germline values: CDR1 MDHEN, CDR2 SYDVKM. The CDR3 sequence is 15 residues long. In the original workflow: It was from reference gene primer amplification that nucleated cell counts were estimated. TCRdb keeps only in-frame clones here, not all; method: immunoSEQ multiplex PCR. The V and J calls and clone size come from that table; D and trimming were worked out from the DNA. This sample has around 50,000 clones; 80% to 90% occur once, and the top ten carry under 1.5%. The V and J genes are TRBV28 and TRBJ2-1, with 8 positions matching TRBD1. The sequenced sample consisted of peripheral blood. This receptor was obtained from a man aged 55 to 70 with acute or convalescent COVID-19. The CDR3: CASTLTGGSYNEQFF. The CDR3 nucleotides read TGTGCCAGCACCTTAACAGGGGGCTCCTACAATGAGCAGTTCTTC.